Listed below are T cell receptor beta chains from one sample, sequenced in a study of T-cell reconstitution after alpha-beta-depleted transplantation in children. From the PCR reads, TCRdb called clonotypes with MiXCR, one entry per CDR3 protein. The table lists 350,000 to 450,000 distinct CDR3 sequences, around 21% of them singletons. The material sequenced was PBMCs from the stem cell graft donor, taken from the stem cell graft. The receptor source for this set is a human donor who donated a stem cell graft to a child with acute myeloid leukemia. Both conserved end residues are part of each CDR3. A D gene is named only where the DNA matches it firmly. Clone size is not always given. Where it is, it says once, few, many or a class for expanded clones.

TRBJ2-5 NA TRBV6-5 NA TGTGCCAGCAGTTACCCCGACCCGGGACCCCAATGGGAAGAGACCCAGTACTTC CASSYPDPGPQWEETQYF
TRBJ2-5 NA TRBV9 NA TGTGCCAGCAGCGTAGTTGGCCAAGCGCAAGAGACCCAGTACTTC CASSVVGQAQETQYF
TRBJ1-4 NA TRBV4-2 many TGTGCCAGCAGCCATAGCGAGGGGGAGGAAAAACTGTTTTTT CASSHSEGEEKLFF
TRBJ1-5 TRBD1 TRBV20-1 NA TGCAGTGCTAGAGATTTTAGGACAGGTCCTCAGCCCCAGCATTTT CSARDFRTGPQPQHF
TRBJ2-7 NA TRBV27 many TGTGCCAGCAGTTTAAAGTTTTCCTCCTACGAGCAGTACTTC CASSLKFSSYEQYF
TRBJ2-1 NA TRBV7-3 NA TGTGCCAGCAGCTTTCGACCAGTATCCCACAATGAGCAGTTCTTC CASSFRPVSHNEQFF
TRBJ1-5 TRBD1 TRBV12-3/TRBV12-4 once TGTGCCAGCAGTTCCAGGACAGGGGTTCAGCCCCAGCATTTT CASSSRTGVQPQHF
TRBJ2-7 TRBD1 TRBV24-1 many TGTGCCACCAGTGAGACCGGGACAGGTACCTCCTACGAGCAGTACTTC CATSETGTGTSYEQYF
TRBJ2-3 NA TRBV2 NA TGTGCCAGCCGTGAAGGGCTAGCCGGCATTAGGGGCACAGATACGCAGTATTTT CASREGLAGIRGTDTQYF
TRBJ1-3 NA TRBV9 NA TGTGCCAGCAGCGTAGGCAGAGGGGAAACTGGAAACACCATATATTTT CASSVGRGETGNTIYF
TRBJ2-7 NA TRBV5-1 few TGCGCCAGCAGTACAACCCCGACCTACGAGCAGTACTTC CASSTTPTYEQYF
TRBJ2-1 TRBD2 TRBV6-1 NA TGTGCCAGCACTACCACTTTGGGGCGGGAGGGCCTCAATGAGCAGTTCTTC CASTTTLGREGLNEQFF
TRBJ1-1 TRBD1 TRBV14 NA TGTGCCAGCAGCCAGGACAGGGGAAGGGCTGAAGCTTTCTTT CASSQDRGRAEAFF
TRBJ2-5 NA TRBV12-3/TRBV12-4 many TGTGCCAGCAGTTTGGGGACTCTCAGGGAGACCCAGTACTTC CASSLGTLRETQYF
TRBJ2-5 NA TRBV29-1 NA TGCAGCGTGGGAGGGACAGCGTACCAAGAGACCCAGTACTTC CSVGGTAYQETQYF
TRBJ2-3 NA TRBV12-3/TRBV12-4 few TGTGCCAGCAGGTATAGCACAGATACGCAGTATTTT CASRYSTDTQYF
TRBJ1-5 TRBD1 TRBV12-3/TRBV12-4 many TGTGCCAGCAGCGTCCTAACAGGGGGCGGAAGCAATCAGCCCCAGCATTTT CASSVLTGGGSNQPQHF
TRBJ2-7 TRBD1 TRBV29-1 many TGCAGCGTAACCGGGACAGGGTACGAGCAGTACTTC CSVTGTGYEQYF
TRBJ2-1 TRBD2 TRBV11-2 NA TGTGCCAGCAGCTTCGGGACTAGTTGGGGCAATGAGCAGTTCTTC CASSFGTSWGNEQFF
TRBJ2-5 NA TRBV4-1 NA TGCGCCAGCAGGGCGGAGTCCAAACAAGAGACCCAGTACTTC CASRAESKQETQYF
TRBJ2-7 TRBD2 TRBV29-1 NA TGCAGCTGCCTGACTCCCGGGACTAGCTACGAGCAGTACTTC CSCLTPGTSYEQYF
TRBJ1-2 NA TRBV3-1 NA TGTGCCAGCAGCCAACTCCGAACTCACACCTTC CASSQLRTHTF
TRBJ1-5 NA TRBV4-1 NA TGCGCCAGCAGCCAAATCATGAATAGCAATCAGCCCCAGCATTTT CASSQIMNSNQPQHF
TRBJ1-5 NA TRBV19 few TGTGCCAGTAGTATCGGGACGATTAGCAATCAGCCCCAGCATTTT CASSIGTISNQPQHF
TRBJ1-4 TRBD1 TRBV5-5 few TGTGCCAGCAGCCCTATGGACAGGGGAAATGAAAAACTGTTTTTT CASSPMDRGNEKLFF
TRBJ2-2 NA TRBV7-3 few TGTGCCAGCAGCCGGGACGGAACCGGGGAGCTGTTTTTT CASSRDGTGELFF
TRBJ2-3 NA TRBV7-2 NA TGTGCCAGCAGCTTAGAAGTGCAGGATACGCAGTATTTT CASSLEVQDTQYF
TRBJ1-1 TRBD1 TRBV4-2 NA TGTGCCAGCAGCCACTGGACAGGGGCTGAAGCTTTCTTT CASSHWTGAEAFF
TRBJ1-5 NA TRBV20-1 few TGCAGTGCCACCTTGGACGGGAATAGCAATCAGCCCCAGCATTTT CSATLDGNSNQPQHF
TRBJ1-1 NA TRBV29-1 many TGCAGCGTTGTGCGGGGAGGGGTGAACACTGAAGCTTTCTTT CSVVRGGVNTEAFF
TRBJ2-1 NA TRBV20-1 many TGCAGTAGCGGGCCTACTCATCACAATGAGCAGTTCTTC CSSGPTHHNEQFF
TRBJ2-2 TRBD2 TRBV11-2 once TGTGCCAGCAGCTCGATTGATGGTATAGCGGGAGTTAACACCGGGGAGCTGTTTTTT CASSSIDGIAGVNTGELFF
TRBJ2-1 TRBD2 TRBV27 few TGTGCCAGCAGTGCGACTAGCGGGAGAATCCAGACTGAGCAGTTCTTC CASSATSGRIQTEQFF
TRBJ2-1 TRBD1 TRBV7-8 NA TGTGCCAGCAGCTTAGGCCTGGGACAGGGGACGTCCTGGGAGCAGTTCTTC CASSLGLGQGTSWEQFF
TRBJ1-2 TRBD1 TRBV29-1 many TGCAGCGTTGGACTTCCGGGACAGGGTGATGGCTACACCTTC CSVGLPGQGDGYTF
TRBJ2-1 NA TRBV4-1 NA TGCGCCAGCAGCCAAGATCCGGGACGAGGCAATGAGCAGTTCTTC CASSQDPGRGNEQFF
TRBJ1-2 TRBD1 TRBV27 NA TGTGCCAGCAGCTTCGGGACAGGGGGTAACTATGGCTACACCTTC CASSFGTGGNYGYTF
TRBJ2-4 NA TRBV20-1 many TGCAGTGCTAGATCCCTGGGGAAAAACATTCAGTACTTC CSARSLGKNIQYF
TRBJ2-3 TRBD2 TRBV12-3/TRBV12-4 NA TGTGCCAGCAGTTTCCCCACTAGCGGGAGGGTCACAGATACGCAGTATTTT CASSFPTSGRVTDTQYF
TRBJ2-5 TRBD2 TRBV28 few TGTGCCAGCAGTTTCCGGACTAGCGGGAGAAAGACCCAGTACTTC CASSFRTSGRKTQYF
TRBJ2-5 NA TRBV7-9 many TGTGCCAGCAGGCTCAGGGTTGAGGAGACCCAGTACTTC CASRLRVEETQYF
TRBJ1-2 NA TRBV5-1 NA TGCGCCAGCAGCTTGGATATAGGGCCGACAGGCTATGGCTACACCTTC CASSLDIGPTGYGYTF
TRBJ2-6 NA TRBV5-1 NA TGCGCCAGCAGCTTGGATCTCCTCTCTGGGGCCAACGTCCTGACTTTC CASSLDLLSGANVLTF
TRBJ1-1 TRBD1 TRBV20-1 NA TGCAGTGCTAGAAAACAGGGGAACGCTGAAGCTTTCTTT CSARKQGNAEAFF
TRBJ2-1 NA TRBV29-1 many TGCAGCGTTGAAGGGGACTCTACCTCCTACAATGAGCAGTTCTTC CSVEGDSTSYNEQFF
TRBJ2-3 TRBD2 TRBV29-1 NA TGCAGCGTGGAAAGCGGGAGAGGTACAGATACGCAGTATTTT CSVESGRGTDTQYF